A selection of T cell receptor beta chains follows, all from one sample in a study of T cell responses to AZD1222 COVID-19 vaccine. Sequenced by immunoSEQ multiplex PCR; TCRdb stores in-frame clones only, minus some. The sample gives roughly 150,000 clones, over 80% of which show up once; about 1.9% is in the top ten. The material was peripheral blood, obtained on day 0 of AZD1222 vaccination. These receptors originate from an adult in good health. The CDR3 runs from the conserved cysteine through the conserved F or W. Fields, in order: J gene, clone size, V gene, D gene, CDR3 DNA, CDR3 protein. D genes are given only for firm matches. Clone size, where shown, is once, few, many, or a class for clones that have expanded.

>TRBJ1-1|once|TRBV19|TRBD1
TGTGCCAGTAGTGTATCCGGGACAGCGAACACTGAAGCTTTCTTT
CASSVSGTANTEAFF
>TRBJ2-1|NA|TRBV3-1/TRBV3-2|NA
TGTGCCAGCAGCGGGCTTCGACTCCCAGGGGATGAGCAGTTCTTC
CASSGLRLPGDEQFF
>TRBJ2-5|NA|TRBV6-5|NA
TGTGCCAGCGGGAAAGAGACCCAGTACTTC
CASGKETQYF
>TRBJ1-6|NA|TRBV7-7|NA
TGTGCTAGCAGCTTAGGACGGGGTCTTGGACGCCGGAGGTCACCCCTCCACTTT
CASSLGRGLGRRRSPLHF
>TRBJ2-1|NA|TRBV7-9|NA
TGTGCCAGCAGTTTGAACAATGAGCAGTTCTTC
CASSLNNEQFF
>TRBJ2-3|NA|TRBV5-1|NA
TGCGCCAGCAGCTTGGGTGGCCCGACAGATACGCAGTATTTT
CASSLGGPTDTQYF
>TRBJ1-1|NA|TRBV19|NA
TGTGCCAGTAGTAAGACCGGGACTGCTATCGGAGCTTTCTTT
CASSKTGTAIGAFF
>TRBJ1-2|NA|TRBV7-2|NA
TGTGCCAGCAGCTTAGATTGGCAGGGAAACTATGGCTACACCTTC
CASSLDWQGNYGYTF
>TRBJ2-7|NA|TRBV7-2|TRBD2
TGTGCCAGCAGCTTGTGGCTAGCGGGAGCCTACGAGCAGTACTTC
CASSLWLAGAYEQYF
>TRBJ2-1|NA|TRBV20-1|TRBD2
TGCAGTGCTAGTACTAGGCTAGCGGGGTACAATGAGCAGTTCTTC
CSASTRLAGYNEQFF
>TRBJ1-4|NA|TRBV5-8|NA
TGTGCCAGCAGCGATTCCGTCGGAGGAGTATCCACAACTAATGAAAAACTGTTTTTT
CASSDSVGGVSTTNEKLFF
>TRBJ2-5|once|TRBV28|NA
TGTGCCAGCAGCCGGGACTTGTGGGAGACCCAGTACTTC
CASSRDLWETQYF
>TRBJ2-2|NA|TRBV30|NA
TGTGCCCGGTGGGGAGACACCGGGGAGCTGTTTTTT
CARWGDTGELFF
>TRBJ1-5|NA|TRBV27|NA
TGTGCCAGCAGTGTCAGCCAAGGCAGCAATCAGCCCCAGCATTTT
CASSVSQGSNQPQHF
>TRBJ1-1|NA|TRBV5-1|TRBD1
TGCGCCAGCAGCTGGGGACAGGGCCTAAGGAACACTGAAGCTTTCTTT
CASSWGQGLRNTEAFF
>TRBJ1-5|NA|TRBV7-2|NA
TGTGCCAGCAGCTTAGATACCAGTAATCAGCCCCAGCATTTT
CASSLDTSNQPQHF
>TRBJ1-4|NA|TRBV7-2|TRBD1
TGTGCCAGCAGCTTAGTAGGGGGCTTCTCAATACGAGAAAAACTGTTTTTT
CASSLVGGFSIREKLFF
>TRBJ1-3|NA|TRBV7-9|NA
TGTGCCAGCAGCTTAGAGACAGTAATCTCTGGAAACACCATATATTTT
CASSLETVISGNTIYF
>TRBJ1-1|NA|TRBV30|NA
TGTGCCTGGAGTCGGATCGGCACTGAAGCTTTCTTT
CAWSRIGTEAFF
>TRBJ2-7|NA|TRBV11-2|NA
TGTGCCAGCGGGAGGACAGTGTTCTACGAGCAGTACTTC
CASGRTVFYEQYF
>TRBJ2-2|NA|TRBV30|NA
TGTGCCTGGATGCGGCAGCTGAACACCGGGGAGCTGTTTTTT
CAWMRQLNTGELFF
>TRBJ2-3|NA|TRBV6-2/TRBV6-3|TRBD1
TGTGCCAGCAGTTTTTCCGGGACAGGGGGCGCTTCAGGCGCTAGCACAGATACGCAGTATTTT
CASSFSGTGGASGASTDTQYF
>TRBJ2-2|NA|TRBV19|NA
TGTGCCAGTACTACCGCGGACAGAAACACCGGGGAGCTGTTTTTT
CASTTADRNTGELFF
>TRBJ1-6|NA|TRBV25-1|NA
TGTGCCAGCAGTGAATTTGTAGGAGGGGATTCACCCCTCCACTTT
CASSEFVGGDSPLHF
>TRBJ1-2|NA|TRBV6-1|NA
TGTGCCAGCAGTGAAGTCAATACGCGGCCATGGTTTGGCTACACCTTC
CASSEVNTRPWFGYTF
>TRBJ1-1|NA|TRBV4-3|NA
TGCGCCAGCAGCCGGGGGCAGGGGACCAGAGAGAACACTGAAGCTTTCTTT
CASSRGQGTRENTEAFF